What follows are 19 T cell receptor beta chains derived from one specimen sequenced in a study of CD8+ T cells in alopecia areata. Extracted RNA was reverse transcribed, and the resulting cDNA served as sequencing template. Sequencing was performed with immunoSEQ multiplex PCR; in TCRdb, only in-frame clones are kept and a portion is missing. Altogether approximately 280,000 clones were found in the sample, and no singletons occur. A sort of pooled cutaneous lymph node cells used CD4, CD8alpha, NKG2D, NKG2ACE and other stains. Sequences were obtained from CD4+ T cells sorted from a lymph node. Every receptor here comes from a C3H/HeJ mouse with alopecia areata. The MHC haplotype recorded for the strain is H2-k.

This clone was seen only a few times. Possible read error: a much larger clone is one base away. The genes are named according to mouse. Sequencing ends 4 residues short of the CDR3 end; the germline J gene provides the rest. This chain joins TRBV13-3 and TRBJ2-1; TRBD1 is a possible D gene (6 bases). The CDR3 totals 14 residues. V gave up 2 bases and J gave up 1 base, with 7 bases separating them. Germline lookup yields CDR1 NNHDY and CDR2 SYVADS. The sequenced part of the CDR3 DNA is TGTGCCAGCAGTGAGGGGACAAACTATGCT. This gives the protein CASSEGTNYA. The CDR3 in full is CASSEGTNYAEQFF.

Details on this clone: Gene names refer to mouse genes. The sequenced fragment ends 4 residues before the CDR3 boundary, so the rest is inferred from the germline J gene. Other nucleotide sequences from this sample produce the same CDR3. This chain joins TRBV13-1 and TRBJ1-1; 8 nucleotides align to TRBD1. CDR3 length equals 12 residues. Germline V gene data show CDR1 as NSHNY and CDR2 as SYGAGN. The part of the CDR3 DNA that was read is TGTGCCAGCAGTTGGGACAGGACA. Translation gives CASSWDRT. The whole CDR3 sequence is CASSWDRTEVFF.

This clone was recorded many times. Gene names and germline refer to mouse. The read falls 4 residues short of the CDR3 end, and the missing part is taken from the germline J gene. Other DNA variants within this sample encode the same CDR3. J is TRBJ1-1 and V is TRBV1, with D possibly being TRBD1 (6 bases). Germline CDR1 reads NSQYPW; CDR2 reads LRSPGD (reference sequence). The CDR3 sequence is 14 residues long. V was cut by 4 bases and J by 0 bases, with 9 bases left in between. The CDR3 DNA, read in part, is TGCACCTGCAGTGGGGGACAACCAAACACA. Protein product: CTCSGGQPNT. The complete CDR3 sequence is CTCSGGQPNTEVFF.

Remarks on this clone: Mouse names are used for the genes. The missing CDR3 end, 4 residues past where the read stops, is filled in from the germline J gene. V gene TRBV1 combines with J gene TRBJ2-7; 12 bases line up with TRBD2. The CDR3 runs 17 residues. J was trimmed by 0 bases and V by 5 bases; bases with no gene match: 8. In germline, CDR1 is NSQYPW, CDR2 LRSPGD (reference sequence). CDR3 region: CTCSLTGGAQSSYEQYF. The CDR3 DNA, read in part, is TGCACCTGCAGTCTGACTGGGGGGGCGCAGAGCTCCTAT.

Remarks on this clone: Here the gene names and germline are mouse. This CDR3 reads CASSDLRNYEQYF. CDR3 DNA (partial): TGTGCCAGCAGTGATCTCAGAAATTAT. The chain is built from TRBV13-1 and TRBJ2-7, with D unclear. The CDR3 end falls 4 residues outside the read, so it is completed with the germline J gene. The CDR3 length is 13 residues. Per the germline V gene, CDR1 is NSHNY and CDR2 is SYGAGN.

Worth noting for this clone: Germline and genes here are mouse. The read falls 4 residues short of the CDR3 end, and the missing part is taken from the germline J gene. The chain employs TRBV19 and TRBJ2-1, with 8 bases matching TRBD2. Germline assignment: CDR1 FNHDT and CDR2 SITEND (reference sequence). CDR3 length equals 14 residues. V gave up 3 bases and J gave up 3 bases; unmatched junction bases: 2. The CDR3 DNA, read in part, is TGTGCCAGCAGTAGGGACTGGATCTATGCT. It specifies CASSRDWIYA. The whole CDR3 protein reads CASSRDWIYAEQFF.

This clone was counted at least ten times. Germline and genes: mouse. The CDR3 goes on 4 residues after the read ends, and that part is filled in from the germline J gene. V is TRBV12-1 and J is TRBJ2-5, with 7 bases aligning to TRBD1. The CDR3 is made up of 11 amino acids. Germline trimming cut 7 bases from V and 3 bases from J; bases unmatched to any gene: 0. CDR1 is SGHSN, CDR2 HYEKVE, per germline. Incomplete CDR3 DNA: TGTGCCAGGGGACAGCAAGAC. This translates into CARGQQD. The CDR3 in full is CARGQQDTQYF.

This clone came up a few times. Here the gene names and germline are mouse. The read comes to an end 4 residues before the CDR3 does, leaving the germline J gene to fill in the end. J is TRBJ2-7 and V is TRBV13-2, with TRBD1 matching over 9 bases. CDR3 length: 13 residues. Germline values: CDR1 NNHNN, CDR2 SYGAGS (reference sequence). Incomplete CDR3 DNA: TGTGCCAGCGCTCGGGACAGGGAGGAT. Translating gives CASARDRED. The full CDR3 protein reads CASARDREDEQYF.

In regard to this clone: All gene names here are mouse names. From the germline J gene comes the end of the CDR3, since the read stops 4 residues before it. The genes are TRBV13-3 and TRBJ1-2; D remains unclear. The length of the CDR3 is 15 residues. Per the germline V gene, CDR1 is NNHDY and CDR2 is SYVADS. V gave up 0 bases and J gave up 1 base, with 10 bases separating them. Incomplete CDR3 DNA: TGTGCCAGCAGTGATGCGAACAGCCTAAACTCC. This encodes CASSDANSLNS. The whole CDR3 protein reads CASSDANSLNSDYTF.

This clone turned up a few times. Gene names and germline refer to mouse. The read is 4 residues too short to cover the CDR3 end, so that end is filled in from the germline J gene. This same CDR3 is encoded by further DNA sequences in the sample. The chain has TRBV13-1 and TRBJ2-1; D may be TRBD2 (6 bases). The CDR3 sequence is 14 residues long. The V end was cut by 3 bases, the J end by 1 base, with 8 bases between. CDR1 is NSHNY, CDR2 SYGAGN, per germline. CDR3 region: CASSAGVNYAEQFF. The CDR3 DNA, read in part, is TGTGCCAGCAGTGCTGGGGTGAACTATGCT.

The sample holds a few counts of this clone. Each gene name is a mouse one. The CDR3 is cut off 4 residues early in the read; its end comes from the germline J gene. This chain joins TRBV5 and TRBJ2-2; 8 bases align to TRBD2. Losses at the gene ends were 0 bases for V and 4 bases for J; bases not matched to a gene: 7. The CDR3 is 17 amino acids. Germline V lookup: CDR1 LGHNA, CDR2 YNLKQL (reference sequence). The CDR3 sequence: CASSQDGAGGTTGQLYF. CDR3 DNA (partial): TGTGCCAGCAGCCAAGATGGAGCTGGGGGGACCACCGGG.

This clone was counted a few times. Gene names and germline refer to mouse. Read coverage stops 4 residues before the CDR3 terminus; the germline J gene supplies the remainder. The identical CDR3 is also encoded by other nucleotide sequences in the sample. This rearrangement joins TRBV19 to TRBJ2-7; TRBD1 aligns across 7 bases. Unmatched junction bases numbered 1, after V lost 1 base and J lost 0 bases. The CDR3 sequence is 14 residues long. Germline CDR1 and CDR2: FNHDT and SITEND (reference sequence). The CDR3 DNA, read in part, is TGTGCCAGCAGTATATCAGGGGGCTCCTAT. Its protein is CASSISGGSY. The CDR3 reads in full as CASSISGGSYEQYF.

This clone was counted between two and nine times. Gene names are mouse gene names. CDR3 in amino acids: CASSREMGAYEQYF. CDR3 bases read: TGTGCTAGCAGTAGAGAGATGGGGGCCTAT. V usage is TRBV17 and J usage is TRBJ2-7; tentative D call: TRBD2 (6 bases). Read coverage stops 4 residues before the CDR3 terminus; the germline J gene supplies the remainder. Between the trimmed V and J ends, which lost 0 bases and 2 bases, there was a span of 8 bases. This CDR3 contains 14 residues. Germline V gives CDR1 MNHDT, CDR2 YYDKIL.

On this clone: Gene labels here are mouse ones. The sequenced part of the CDR3 DNA is TGTGCCAGCAGTCTTCCGGGACAGGGGGCT. It translates to CASSLPGQGA. The CDR3 in its entirety is CASSLPGQGAEQFF. The chain employs TRBV5 and TRBJ2-1; 10 bases map to TRBD1. The sequenced fragment ends 4 residues before the CDR3 boundary, so the rest is inferred from the germline J gene. Germline values: CDR1 LGHNA, CDR2 YNLKQL (reference sequence). This CDR3 contains 14 residues.

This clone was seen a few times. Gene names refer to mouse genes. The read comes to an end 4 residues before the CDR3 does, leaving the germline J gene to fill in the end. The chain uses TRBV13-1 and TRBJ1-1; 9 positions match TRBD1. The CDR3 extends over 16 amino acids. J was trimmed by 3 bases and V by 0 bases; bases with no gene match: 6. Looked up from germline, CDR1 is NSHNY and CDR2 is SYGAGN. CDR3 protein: CASSDASGTGHTEVFF. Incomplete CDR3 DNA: TGTGCCAGCAGTGATGCATCGGGGACAGGGCACACA.

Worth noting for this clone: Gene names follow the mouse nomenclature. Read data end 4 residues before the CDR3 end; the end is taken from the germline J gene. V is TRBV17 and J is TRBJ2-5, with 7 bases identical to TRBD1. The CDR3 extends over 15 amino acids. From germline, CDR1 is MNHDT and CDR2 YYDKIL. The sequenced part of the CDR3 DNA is TGTGCTAGCAGTAGAGATAGACAGGGTCGAGAC. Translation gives CASSRDRQGRD. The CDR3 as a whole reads CASSRDRQGRDTQYF.

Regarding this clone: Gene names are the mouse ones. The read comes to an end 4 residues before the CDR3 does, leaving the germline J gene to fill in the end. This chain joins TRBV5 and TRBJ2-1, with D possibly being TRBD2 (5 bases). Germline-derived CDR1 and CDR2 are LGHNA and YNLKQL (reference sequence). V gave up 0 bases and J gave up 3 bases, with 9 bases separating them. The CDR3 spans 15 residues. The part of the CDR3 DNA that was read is TGTGCCAGCAGCCAAGATGGGGAGGGCTATGCT. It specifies CASSQDGEGYA. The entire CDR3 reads CASSQDGEGYAEQFF.

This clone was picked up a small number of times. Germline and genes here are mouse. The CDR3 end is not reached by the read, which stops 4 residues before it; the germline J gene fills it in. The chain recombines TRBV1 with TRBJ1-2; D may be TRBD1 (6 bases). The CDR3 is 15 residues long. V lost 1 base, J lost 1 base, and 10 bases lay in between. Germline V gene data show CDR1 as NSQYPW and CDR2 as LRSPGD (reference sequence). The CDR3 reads CTCSAGTAKNSDYTF. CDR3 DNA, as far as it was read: TGCACCTGCAGTGCAGGGACAGCAAAAAACTCC.

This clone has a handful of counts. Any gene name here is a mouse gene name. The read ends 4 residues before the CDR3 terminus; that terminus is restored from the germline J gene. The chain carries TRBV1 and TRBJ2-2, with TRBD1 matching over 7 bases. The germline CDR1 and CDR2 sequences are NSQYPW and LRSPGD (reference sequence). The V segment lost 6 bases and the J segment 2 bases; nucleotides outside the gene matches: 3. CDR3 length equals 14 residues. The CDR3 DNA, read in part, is TGCACCTGCAGGACAGGGAGCAACACCGGG. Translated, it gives CTCRTGSNTG. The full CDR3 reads CTCRTGSNTGQLYF. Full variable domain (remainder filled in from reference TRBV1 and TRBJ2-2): VTLLEQNPRWRLVPRGQAVNLRCILKNSQYPWMSWYQQDLQKQLQWLFTLRSPGDKEVKSLPGADYLATRVTDTELRLQVANMSQGRTLYCTCRTGSNTGQLYFGEGSKLTVL.